One TCR beta chain is described in this entry. This clonotype has a count of ten or more. Which antigen it targets is not known. No much larger clonotype is one base removed from it; base qualities were not supplied. This entry belongs to a study of T-cell reconstitution after alpha-beta-depleted transplantation in children (dated by TCRdb to 2015 to 2016). For the study in its entirety: Using TCR repertoire profiling, the study followed T-cell immune reconstitution in a quantitative way in children after TCRalphabeta/CD19-depleted allogeneic hematopoietic cell transplantation. Study-wide findings and limitations: The high TCRbeta diversity at day 60 in some patients was ascribed to recipient T cells and intrathymic progenitors that had survived conditioning. The apparently early recovery of alphabetaT-cell counts about two months after transplant reportedly depended on only several hundred rapidly expanded clones that came from non-depleted graft cells. Over the following months the frequencies of hyperexpanded clones went down, and after one year T-cell counts and TCRbeta diversity were mostly credited to newly produced T cells.

The protocol used for the library was PCR. Instrument used: Illumina HiSeq 2500. To normalize quantification of the TCRbeta repertoire, the TCR libraries were built with molecular barcoding that relied on unique molecular identifiers. TCRdb trimmed the raw reads at Q25, called clones with MiXCR and kept productive beta chains. Every entry covers one CDR3 protein and lists the most common genes and DNA from its rows. In all, the sample holds about 200,000 distinct CDR3 sequences, and approximately 6% of those were seen once. The ten largest make up 4.5% to 5.5% of the sample. This sample's treatment or condition label indicates: allogeneic hematopoietic cell transplantation with graft depleted of TCRalphabeta T cells and CD19 B cells. The children who served as transplant recipients had been given grafts of TCRalphabeta/CD19-depleted allogeneic hematopoietic cells. This TCR was recovered from a girl under two years old with combined immunodeficiency, due to receive a stem cell transplant. Sequenced material: PBMCs, taken before TCRalphabeta/CD19-depleted stem cell transplant.

The CDR3 protein: CASSPYDSSYEQYF. The sequenced DNA is TGTGCCAGCAGCCCTTATGACAGCTCCTACGAGCAGTACTTC. The chain links TRBV28 with TRBJ2-7, and the D gene may be TRBD1, 5 bases matching. The CDR3 measures 14 amino acids from cysteine to phenylalanine. Here the CDR3 DNA is all that survives: 42 bases in frame from base 1. V loses 6 bases, J loses 0 bases, and the germline ends lie 12 bases apart. Looking up the germline V gene yields CDR1 MDHEN and CDR2 SYDVKM.